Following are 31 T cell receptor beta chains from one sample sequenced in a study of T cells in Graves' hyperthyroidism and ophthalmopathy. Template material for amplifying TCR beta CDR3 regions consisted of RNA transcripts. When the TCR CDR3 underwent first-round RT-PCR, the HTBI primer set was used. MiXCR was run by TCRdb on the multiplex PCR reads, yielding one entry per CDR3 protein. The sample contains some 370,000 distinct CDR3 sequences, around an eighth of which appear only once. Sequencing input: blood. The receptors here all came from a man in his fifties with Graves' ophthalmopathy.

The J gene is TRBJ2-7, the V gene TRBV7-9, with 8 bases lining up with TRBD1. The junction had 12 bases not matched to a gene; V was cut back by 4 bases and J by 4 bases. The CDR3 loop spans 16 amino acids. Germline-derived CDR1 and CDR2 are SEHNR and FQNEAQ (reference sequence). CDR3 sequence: CASSSRYGTGIYEQYF. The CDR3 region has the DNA TGTGCCAGCAGCTCGCGGTACGGGACAGGAATTTACGAGCAGTACTTC.

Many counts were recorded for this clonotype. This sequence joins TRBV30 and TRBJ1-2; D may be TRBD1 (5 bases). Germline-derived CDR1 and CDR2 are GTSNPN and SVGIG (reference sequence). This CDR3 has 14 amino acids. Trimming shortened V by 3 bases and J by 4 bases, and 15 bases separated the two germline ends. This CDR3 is CAWRSGGVSYGYTF. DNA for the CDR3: TGTGCCTGGAGATCGGGGGGGGTTAGCTATGGCTACACCTTC.

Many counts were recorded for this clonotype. The CDR3 DNA sequence: TGTGCCAGCAGTCCCGAAGGTGAGACCCAGTACTTC. Residues: CASSPEGETQYF. V is TRBV11-3 and J is TRBJ2-5; no definite D call. The V gene lost 6 bases and the J gene lost 5 bases, with 10 bases spanning the gap. CDR1 and CDR2 from the germline V gene are SGHNT and YENEEA. The CDR3 runs 12 residues.

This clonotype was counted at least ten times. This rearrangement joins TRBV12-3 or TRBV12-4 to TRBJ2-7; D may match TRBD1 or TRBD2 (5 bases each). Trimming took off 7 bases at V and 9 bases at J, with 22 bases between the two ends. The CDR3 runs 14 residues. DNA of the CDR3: TGTGCCAGCATCAAAGGGAGCAGGGCTGGGGGGCAGTACTTC. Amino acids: CASIKGSRAGGQYF.

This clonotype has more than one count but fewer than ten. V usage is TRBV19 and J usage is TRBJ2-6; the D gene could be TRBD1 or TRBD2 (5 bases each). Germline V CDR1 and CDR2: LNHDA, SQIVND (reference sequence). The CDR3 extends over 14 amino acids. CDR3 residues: CAIGVGAGANVLTF. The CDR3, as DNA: TGTGCGATAGGGGTCGGGGCCGGGGCCAACGTCCTGACTTTC.

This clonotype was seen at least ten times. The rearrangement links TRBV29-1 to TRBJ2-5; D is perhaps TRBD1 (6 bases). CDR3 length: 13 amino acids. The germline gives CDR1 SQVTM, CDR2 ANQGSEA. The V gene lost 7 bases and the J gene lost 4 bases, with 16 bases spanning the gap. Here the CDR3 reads CSASLRGAETQYF. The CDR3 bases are TGCAGCGCGAGTCTCAGGGGTGCAGAGACCCAGTACTTC.

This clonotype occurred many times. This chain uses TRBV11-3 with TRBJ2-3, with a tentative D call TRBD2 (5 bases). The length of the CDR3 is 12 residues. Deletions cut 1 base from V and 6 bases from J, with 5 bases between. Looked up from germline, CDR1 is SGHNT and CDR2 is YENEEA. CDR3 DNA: TGTGCCAGCAGCTTAGGGGAGGATACGCAGTATTTT. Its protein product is CASSLGEDTQYF.

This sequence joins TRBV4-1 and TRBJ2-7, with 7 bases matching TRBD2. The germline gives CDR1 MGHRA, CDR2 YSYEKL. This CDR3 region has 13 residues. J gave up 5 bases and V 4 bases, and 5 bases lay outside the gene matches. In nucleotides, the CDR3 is TGCGCCAGCAGCCCAGCTCGGGAGGACGAGCAGTACTTC. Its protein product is CASSPAREDEQYF.

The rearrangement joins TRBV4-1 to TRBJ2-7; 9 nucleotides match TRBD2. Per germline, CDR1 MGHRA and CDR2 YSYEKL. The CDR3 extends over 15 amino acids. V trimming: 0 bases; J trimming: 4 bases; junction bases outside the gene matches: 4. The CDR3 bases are TGCGCCAGCAGCCAAGATTTAGCGGGAGCTTACGAGCAGTACTTC. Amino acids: CASSQDLAGAYEQYF.

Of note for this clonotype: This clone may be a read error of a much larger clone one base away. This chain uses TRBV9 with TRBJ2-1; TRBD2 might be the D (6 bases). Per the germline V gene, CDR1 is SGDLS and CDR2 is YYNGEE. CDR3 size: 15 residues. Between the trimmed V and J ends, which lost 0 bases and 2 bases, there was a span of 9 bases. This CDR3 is CASSVGGGTYNEQFF. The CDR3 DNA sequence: TGTGCCAGCAGCGTAGGGGGCGGGACCTACAATGAGCAGTTCTTC.

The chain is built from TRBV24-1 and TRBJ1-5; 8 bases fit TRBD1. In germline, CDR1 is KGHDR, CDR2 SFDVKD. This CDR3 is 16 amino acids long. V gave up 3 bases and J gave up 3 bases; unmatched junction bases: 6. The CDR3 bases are TGTGCCACCAGTGATCCTGACAGGGGACTCAATCAGCCCCAGCATTTT. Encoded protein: CATSDPDRGLNQPQHF.

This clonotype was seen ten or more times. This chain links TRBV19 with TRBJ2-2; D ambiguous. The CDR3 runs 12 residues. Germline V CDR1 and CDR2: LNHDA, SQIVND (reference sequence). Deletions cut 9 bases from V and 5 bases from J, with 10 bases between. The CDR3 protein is CASSLDTGELFF. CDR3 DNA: TGTGCCAGCAGCTTAGATACCGGGGAGCTGTTTTTT.

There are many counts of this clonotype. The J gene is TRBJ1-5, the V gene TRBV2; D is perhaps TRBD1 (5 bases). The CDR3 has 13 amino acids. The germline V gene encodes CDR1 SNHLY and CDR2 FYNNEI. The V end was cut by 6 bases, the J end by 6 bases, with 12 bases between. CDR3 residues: CASRRGLTQPQHF. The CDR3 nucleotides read TGTGCCAGCAGAAGGGGTTTAACTCAGCCCCAGCATTTT.

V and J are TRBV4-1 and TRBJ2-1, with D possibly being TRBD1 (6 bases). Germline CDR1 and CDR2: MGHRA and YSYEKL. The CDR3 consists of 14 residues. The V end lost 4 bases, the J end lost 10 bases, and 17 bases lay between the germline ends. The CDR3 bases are TGCGCCAGCAGCCGGGGAGACTGGGGGCGCGAGCAGTTCTTC. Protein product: CASSRGDWGREQFF.

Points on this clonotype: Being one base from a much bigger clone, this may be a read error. The CDR3: CSARTSGTSDTQYF. The CDR3 DNA is TGCAGTGCTAGGACTAGCGGGACGTCAGATACGCAGTATTTT. The chain is built from TRBV20-1 and TRBJ2-3; TRBD2 matches at 11 bases. Trimming at V came to 3 bases and at J to 4 bases, leaving 3 bases not matched to a gene. This CDR3 has 14 residues. The germline V gene encodes CDR1 DFQATT and CDR2 SNEGSKA (reference sequence).

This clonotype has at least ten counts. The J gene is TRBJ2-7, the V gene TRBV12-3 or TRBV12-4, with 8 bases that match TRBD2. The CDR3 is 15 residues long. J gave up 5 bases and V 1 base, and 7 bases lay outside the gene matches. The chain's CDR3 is CASSLVLAGSHEQYF. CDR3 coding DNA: TGTGCCAGCAGTTTAGTCTTAGCGGGATCCCACGAGCAGTACTTC.

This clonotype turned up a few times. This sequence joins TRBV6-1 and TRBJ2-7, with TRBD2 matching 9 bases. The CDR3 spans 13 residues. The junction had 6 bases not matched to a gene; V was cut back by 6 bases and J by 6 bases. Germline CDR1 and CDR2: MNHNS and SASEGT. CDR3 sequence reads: CASRGTSSGEQYF. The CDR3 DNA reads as TGTGCCAGCAGGGGGACTAGCTCCGGCGAGCAGTACTTC.

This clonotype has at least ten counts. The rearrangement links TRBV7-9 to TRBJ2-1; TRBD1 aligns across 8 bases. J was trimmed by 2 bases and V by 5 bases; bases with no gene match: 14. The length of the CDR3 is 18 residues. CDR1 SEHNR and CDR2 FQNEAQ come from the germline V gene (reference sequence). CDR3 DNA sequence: TGTGCCAGCAGCATGCTGCTCGGGACAGGTAAAACCTACAATGAGCAGTTCTTC. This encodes CASSMLLGTGKTYNEQFF.

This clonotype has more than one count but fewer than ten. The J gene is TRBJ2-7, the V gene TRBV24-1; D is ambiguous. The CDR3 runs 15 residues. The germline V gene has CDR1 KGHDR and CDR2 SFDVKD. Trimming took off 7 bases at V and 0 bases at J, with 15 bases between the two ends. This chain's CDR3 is CATSPKQIISYEQYF. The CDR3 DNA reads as TGTGCCACCAGCCCCAAACAGATTATCTCCTACGAGCAGTACTTC.

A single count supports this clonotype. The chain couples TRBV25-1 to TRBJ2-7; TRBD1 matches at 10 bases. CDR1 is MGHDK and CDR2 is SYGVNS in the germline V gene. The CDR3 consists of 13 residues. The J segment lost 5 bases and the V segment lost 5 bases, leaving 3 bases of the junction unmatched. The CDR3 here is CASSPGTGDEQYF. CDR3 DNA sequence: TGTGCCAGCAGTCCCGGGACAGGGGACGAGCAGTACTTC.

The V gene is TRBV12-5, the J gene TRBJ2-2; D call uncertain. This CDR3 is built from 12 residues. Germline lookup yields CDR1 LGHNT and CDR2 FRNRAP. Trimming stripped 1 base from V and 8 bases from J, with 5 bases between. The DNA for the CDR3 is TGTGCTAGTGGTTTGGGATTAGGGGAGCTGTTTTTT. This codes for CASGLGLGELFF.

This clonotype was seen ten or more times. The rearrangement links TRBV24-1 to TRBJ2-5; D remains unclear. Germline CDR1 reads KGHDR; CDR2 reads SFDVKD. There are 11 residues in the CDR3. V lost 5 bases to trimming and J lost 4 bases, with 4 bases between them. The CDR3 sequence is CATSAGETQYF. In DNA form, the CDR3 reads TGTGCCACCAGTGCGGGAGAGACCCAGTACTTC.

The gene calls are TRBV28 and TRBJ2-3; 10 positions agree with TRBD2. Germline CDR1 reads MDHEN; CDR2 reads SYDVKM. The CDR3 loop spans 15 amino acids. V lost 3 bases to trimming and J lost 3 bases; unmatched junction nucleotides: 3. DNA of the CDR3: TGTGCCAGCAGTTTGAGCGGGAGGGCAACAGATACGCAGTATTTT. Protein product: CASSLSGRATDTQYF.

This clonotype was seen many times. CDR3 sequence (DNA): TGCAGTGCTAGAGCTACTAGCGGGAGTGTCTACGAGCAGTACTTC. This codes for CSARATSGSVYEQYF. V usage is TRBV20-1 and J usage is TRBJ2-7; 11 positions agree with TRBD2. The ends lost 1 base at V and 3 bases at J; junction bases unmatched: 5. CDR1 is DFQATT and CDR2 is SNEGSKA in the germline V gene (reference sequence). The CDR3 loop spans 15 amino acids.

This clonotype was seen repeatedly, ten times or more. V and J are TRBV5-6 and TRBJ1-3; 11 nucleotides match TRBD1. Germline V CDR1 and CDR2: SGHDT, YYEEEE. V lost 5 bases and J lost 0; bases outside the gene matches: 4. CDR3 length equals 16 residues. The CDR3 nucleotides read TGTGCCAGCAGAAGCGGACAGGGGGCCTCTGGAAACACCATATATTTT. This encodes CASRSGQGASGNTIYF.

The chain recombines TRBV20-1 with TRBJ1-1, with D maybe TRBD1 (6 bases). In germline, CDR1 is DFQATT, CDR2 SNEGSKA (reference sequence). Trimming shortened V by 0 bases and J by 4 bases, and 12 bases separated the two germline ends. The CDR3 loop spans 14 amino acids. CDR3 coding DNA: TGCAGTGCTAGAGACTACAGGGCCGGCACTGAAGCTTTCTTT. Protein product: CSARDYRAGTEAFF.

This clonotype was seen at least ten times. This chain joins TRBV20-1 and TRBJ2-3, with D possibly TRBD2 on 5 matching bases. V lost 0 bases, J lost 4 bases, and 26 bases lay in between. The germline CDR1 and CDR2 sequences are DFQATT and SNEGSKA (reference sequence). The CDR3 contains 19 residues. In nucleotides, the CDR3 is TGCAGTGCTAGAGATTTAGAGAACGACGGACTTTACACATCAGATACGCAGTATTTT. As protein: CSARDLENDGLYTSDTQYF.

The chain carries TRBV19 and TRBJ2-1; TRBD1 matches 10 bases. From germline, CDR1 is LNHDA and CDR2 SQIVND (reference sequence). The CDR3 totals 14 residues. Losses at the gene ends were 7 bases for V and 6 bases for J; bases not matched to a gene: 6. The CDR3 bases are TGTGCCAGTAAGACAGGGGGCGCTTCCAATGAGCAGTTCTTC. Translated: CASKTGGASNEQFF.

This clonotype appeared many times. The CDR3: CASSRGHRPSSPLHF. The CDR3, as DNA: TGTGCCAGCAGCCGCGGGCACAGGCCCAGTTCACCCCTCCACTTT. The J gene is TRBJ1-6, the V gene TRBV3-1; D is perhaps TRBD1 (5 bases). Trimming cost V 4 bases and J 9 bases, with 16 bases left between them. There are 15 residues in the CDR3. Per the germline V gene, CDR1 is LGHDT and CDR2 is YNNKEL (reference sequence).

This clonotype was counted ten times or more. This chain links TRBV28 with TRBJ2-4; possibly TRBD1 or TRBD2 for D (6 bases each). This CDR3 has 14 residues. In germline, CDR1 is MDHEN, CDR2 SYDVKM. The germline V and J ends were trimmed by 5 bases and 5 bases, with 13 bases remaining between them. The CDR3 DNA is TGTGCCAGCAGTAAAGGGGGGATCGAAAACATTCAGTACTTC. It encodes CASSKGGIENIQYF.

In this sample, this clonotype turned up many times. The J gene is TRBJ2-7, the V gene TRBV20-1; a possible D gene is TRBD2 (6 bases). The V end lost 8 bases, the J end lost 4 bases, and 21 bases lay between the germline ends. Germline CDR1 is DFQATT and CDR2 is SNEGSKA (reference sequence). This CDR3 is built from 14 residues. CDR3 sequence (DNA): TGCAGTACCTCTTACGGGACTGACACTTACGAGCAGTACTTC. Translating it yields CSTSYGTDTYEQYF.